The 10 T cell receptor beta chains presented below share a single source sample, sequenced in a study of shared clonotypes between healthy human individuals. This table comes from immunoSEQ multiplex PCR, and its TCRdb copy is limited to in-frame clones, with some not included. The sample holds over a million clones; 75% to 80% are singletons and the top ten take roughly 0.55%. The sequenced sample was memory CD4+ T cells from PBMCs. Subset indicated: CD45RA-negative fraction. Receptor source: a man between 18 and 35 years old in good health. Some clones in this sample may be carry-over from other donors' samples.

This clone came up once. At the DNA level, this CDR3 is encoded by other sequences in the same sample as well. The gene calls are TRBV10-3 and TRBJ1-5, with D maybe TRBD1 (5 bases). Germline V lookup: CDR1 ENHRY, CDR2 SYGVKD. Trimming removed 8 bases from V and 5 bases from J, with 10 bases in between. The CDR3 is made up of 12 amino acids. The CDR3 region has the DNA TGTGCCATCTCCGACAGTTATCAGCCCCAGCATTTT. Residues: CAISDSYQPQHF.

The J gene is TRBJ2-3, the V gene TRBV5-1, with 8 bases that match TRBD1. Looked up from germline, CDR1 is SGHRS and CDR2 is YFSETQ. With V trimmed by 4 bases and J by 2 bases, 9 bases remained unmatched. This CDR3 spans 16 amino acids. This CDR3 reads CASSAGQGGFTDTQYF. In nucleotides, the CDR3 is TGCGCCAGCAGCGCTGGACAGGGCGGTTTCACAGATACGCAGTATTTT.

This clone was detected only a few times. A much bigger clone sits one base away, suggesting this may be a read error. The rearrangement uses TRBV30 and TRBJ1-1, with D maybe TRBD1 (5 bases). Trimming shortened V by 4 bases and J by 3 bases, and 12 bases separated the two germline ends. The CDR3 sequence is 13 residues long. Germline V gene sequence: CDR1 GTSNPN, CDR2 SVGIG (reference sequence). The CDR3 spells CAWMQGLYTEAFF. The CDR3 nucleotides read TGTGCCTGGATGCAGGGTCTTTACACTGAAGCTTTCTTT.

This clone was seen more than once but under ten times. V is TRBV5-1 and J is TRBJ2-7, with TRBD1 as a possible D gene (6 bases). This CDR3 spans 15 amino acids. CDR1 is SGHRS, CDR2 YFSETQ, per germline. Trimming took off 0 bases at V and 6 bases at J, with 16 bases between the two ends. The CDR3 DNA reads TGCGCCAGCAGCTTGGCCCAAGGACAGAGGGGCGAGCAGTACTTC. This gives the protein CASSLAQGQRGEQYF.

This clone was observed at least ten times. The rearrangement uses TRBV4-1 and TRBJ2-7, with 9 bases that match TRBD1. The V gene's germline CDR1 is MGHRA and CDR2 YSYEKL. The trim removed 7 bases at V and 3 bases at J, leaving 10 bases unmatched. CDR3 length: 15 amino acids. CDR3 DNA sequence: TGCGCCAGCACCTCCGGGACAGGGAGTTACTACGAGCAGTACTTC. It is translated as CASTSGTGSYYEQYF.

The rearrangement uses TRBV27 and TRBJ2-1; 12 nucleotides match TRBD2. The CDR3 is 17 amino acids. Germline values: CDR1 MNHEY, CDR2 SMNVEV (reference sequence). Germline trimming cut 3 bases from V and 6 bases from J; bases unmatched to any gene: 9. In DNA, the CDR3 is TGTGCCAGCAGTTTTTCCCTACTAGCGGGAGGAGCCAATGAGCAGTTCTTC. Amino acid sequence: CASSFSLLAGGANEQFF.

The CDR3 sequence: CASSRGQGLGWTEAFF. In DNA, the CDR3 is TGTGCCAGTAGTCGTGGACAGGGCTTAGGGTGGACTGAAGCTTTCTTT. The V call is TRBV19, the J call TRBJ1-1; 8 bases are shared with TRBD1. The V gene's germline CDR1 is LNHDA and CDR2 SQIVND (reference sequence). The V segment lost 5 bases and the J segment 5 bases; nucleotides outside the gene matches: 13. There are 16 residues in the CDR3.

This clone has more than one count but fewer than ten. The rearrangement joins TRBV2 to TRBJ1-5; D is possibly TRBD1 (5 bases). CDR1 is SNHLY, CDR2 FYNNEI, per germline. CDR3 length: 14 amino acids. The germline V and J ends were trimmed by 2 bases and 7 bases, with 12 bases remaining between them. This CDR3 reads CASSETGKGQPQHF. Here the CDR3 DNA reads TGTGCCAGCAGTGAAACAGGTAAAGGACAGCCCCAGCATTTT.

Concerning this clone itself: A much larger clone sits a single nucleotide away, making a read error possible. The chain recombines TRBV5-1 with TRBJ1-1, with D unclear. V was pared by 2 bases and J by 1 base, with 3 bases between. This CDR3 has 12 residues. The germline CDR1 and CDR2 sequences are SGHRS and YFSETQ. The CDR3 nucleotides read TGCGCCAGCAGCTTACAGAACACTGAAGCTTTCTTT. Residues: CASSLQNTEAFF.

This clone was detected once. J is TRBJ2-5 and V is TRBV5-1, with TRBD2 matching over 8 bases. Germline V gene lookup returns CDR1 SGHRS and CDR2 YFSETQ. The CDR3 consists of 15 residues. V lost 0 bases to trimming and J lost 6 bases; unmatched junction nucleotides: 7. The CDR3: CASSLEAGVLKTQYF. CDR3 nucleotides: TGCGCCAGCAGCTTGGAAGCGGGAGTTCTGAAGACCCAGTACTTC.